The clone carrying this T cell receptor (beta chain) was counted between two and nine times. Its target is not known. This sample stems from a study of T-cell reconstitution after alpha-beta-depleted transplantation in children. Study-wide results and limits: Some patients showed high day-60 TCRbeta diversity, which derived from surviving recipient T cells and thymic progenitors. Reported findings indicate that, about two months after transplant, alpha-beta T cells came from several hundred expanded clones, which were derived from non-depleted graft cells. Fresh T-cell production supplied most of the T-cell counts and diversity seen one year after transplant.

Library preparation (for TCRbeta) was performed with unique molecular identifiers. From the PCR reads, TCRdb called clonotypes with MiXCR, one entry per CDR3 protein. The profile shows hundreds of thousands of distinct CDR3 sequences, around 13% of them singletons. The sequence was collected from a male patient aged 10 to 17 who had a stem cell transplant for acute myeloid leukemia, so the T cells may come from the graft donor. This material consisted of PBMCs, mostly from graft donor cells, taken 360 days after TCRalphabeta/CD19-depleted stem cell transplant.

The CDR3 region has the DNA TGTGCCAGCAGCTTAGCGGGCGGGGACTACCGCTCCTACGAGCAGTACTTC. Protein sequence: CASSLAGGDYRSYEQYF. V gene TRBV7-9 combines with J gene TRBJ2-7, with 7 nucleotides matching TRBD2. Germline V CDR1 and CDR2: SEHNR, FQNEAQ (reference sequence). The junction had 8 bases not matched to a gene; V was cut back by 0 bases and J by 0 bases. CDR3 length: 17 amino acids. Using reference TRBV7-9 and TRBJ2-7 for the parts outside the CDR3, the full variable domain is DTGVSQNPRHKITKRGQNVTFRCDPISEHNRLYWYRQTLGQGPEFLTYFQNEAQLEKSRLLSDRFSAERPKGSFSTLEIQRTEQGDSAMYLCASSLAGGDYRSYEQYFGPGTRLTVT.